Listed below are T cell receptor beta chains from one sample, sequenced in a study of regulatory T cells in long-lasting Graves disease. TCRdb re-called the multiplex PCR reads with MiXCR, one entry per CDR3 protein. The sample lists about half a million distinct CDR3 sequences, 22% occurring once. The sample consisted of peripheral blood mononuclear cells (PBMCs), taken when the disease was refractory, from a patient treated with antithyroid drugs. Receptors originate from a female donor with Graves disease. Both conserved end residues are part of each CDR3. The D gene is left open where the match is weak. Not every row has a clone size; where given, it reads once, few, many or a size class.

TRBV9,NA,NA,TRBJ2-5,13,CASSVGSRETQYF,TGTGCCAGCAGCGTAGGTTCCCGGGAGACCCAGTACTTC
TRBV30,NA,TRBD1,TRBJ2-2,13,CAWSGQGTGELFF,TGTGCCTGGAGTGGACAGGGTACCGGGGAGCTGTTTTTT
TRBV5-1,few,TRBD1,TRBJ1-2,15,CASSLEQGASYGYTF,TGCGCCAGCAGCTTGGAACAGGGGGCTTCCTATGGCTACACCTTC
TRBV10-3,NA,NA,TRBJ1-2,15,CAISESGERAQGYTF,TGTGCCATCAGTGAGTCGGGGGAGCGGGCTCAAGGCTACACCTTC
TRBV19,NA,NA,TRBJ2-5,15,CASSFGPSRGETQYF,TGTGCCAGTAGTTTCGGGCCCAGTCGTGGGGAGACCCAGTACTTC
TRBV11-3,few,NA,TRBJ2-7,15,CASSLANGISYEQYF,TGTGCCAGCAGCCTAGCTAACGGAATCTCCTACGAGCAGTACTTC
TRBV25-1,many,TRBD1,TRBJ1-2,15,CASRGTTGGDYGYTF,TGTGCCAGCAGGGGGACTACAGGGGGCGACTATGGCTACACCTTC
TRBV20-1,many,NA,TRBJ2-7,13,CSATGQHSYEQYF,TGCAGTGCTACCGGACAGCACTCCTACGAGCAGTACTTC
TRBV30,NA,NA,TRBJ1-4,15,CASIFVAMEEEKLFF,TGTGCCTCGATCTTCGTGGCGATGGAGGAGGAAAAACTGTTTTTT
TRBV20-1,NA,NA,TRBJ1-2,10,CSAARGGYTF,TGCAGTGCCGCCCGGGGTGGCTACACCTTC
TRBV2,many,NA,TRBJ2-2,15,CASSEQGEATGELFF,TGTGCCAGCAGTGAGCAGGGGGAGGCCACCGGGGAGCTGTTTTTT
TRBV29-1,few,NA,TRBJ1-3,13,CSVIPARGNTIYF,TGCAGCGTTATACCTGCGCGTGGAAACACCATATATTTT
TRBV9,NA,NA,TRBJ2-7,15,CASSVATAAAYEQYF,TGTGCCAGCAGCGTAGCTACCGCGGCAGCCTACGAGCAGTACTTC
TRBV28,many,TRBD1,TRBJ1-1,15,CASSPGQGRKTEAFF,TGTGCCAGCAGTCCAGGACAGGGTAGAAAAACTGAAGCTTTCTTT
TRBV7-9,few,TRBD1,TRBJ1-6,12,CASSLGTEGLHF,TGTGCCAGCAGCCTAGGGACAGAGGGCCTCCACTTT
TRBV20-1,few,TRBD2,TRBJ2-5,14,CSARPGTSFETQYF,TGCAGTGCTAGACCCGGGACTAGCTTTGAGACCCAGTACTTC
TRBV20-1,many,NA,TRBJ2-7,14,CSARVAGEEYEQYF,TGCAGTGCTAGAGTGGCAGGGGAGGAGTACGAGCAGTACTTC
TRBV6-1,NA,TRBD1,TRBJ1-1,13,CASTPTGEEKAFF,TGTGCCAGCACCCCGACAGGGGAAGAAAAAGCTTTCTTT
TRBV20-1,NA,NA,TRBJ1-6,12,CSARDLNSPLHF,TGCAGTGCTAGGGACCTTAATTCACCCCTCCACTTT
TRBV7-2,few,NA,TRBJ2-7,14,CASSLVIREWEQYF,TGTGCCAGCAGCTTAGTTATTAGGGAGTGGGAGCAGTACTTC
TRBV12-3/TRBV12-4,NA,NA,TRBJ2-7,17,CASSPGANAYSSYEQYF,TGTGCCAGCAGTCCAGGGGCCAACGCATATAGCTCCTACGAGCAGTACTTC
TRBV9,NA,NA,TRBJ1-6,16,CASSGSKGQINSPLHF,TGTGCCAGCAGCGGGTCGAAAGGGCAAATTAATTCACCCCTCCACTTT
TRBV7-2,NA,TRBD2,TRBJ2-3,17,CASSEAGLAGPTDTQYF,TGTGCCAGCAGCGAAGCCGGACTAGCGGGGCCCACAGATACGCAGTATTTT
TRBV6-1,many,TRBD1,TRBJ1-5,15,CATSGQGEVGQPQHF,TGTGCCACCTCGGGACAGGGTGAAGTGGGTCAGCCCCAGCATTTT
TRBV24-1,many,NA,TRBJ2-7,15,CATSDFKGGSYEQYF,TGTGCCACCAGTGATTTTAAGGGGGGCTCCTACGAGCAGTACTTC
TRBV28,many,NA,TRBJ2-5,14,CASSRGIGQETQYF,TGTGCCAGCAGTCGGGGAATTGGCCAAGAGACCCAGTACTTC
TRBV7-8,few,NA,TRBJ1-3,15,CASSREGMGRNTIYF,TGTGCCAGCAGCCGGGAGGGGATGGGTAGAAACACCATATATTTT
TRBV12-3/TRBV12-4,many,NA,TRBJ2-2,14,CASSLVEWAGELFF,TGTGCCAGCAGTTTGGTGGAGTGGGCCGGGGAGCTGTTTTTT
TRBV4-2,NA,NA,TRBJ1-5,15,CASSQGAEAGEPQHF,TGTGCCAGCAGCCAAGGTGCCGAGGCTGGGGAACCCCAGCATTTT
TRBV12-3/TRBV12-4,many,NA,TRBJ1-1,14,CASTRERGYTEAFF,TGTGCCAGCACTAGGGAAAGGGGATACACTGAAGCTTTCTTT
TRBV5-4,NA,NA,TRBJ1-2,14,CASRTAGTRYGYTF,TGTGCCAGCCGTACCGCCGGGACCCGCTATGGCTACACCTTC
TRBV27,many,TRBD2,TRBJ2-1,14,CASSREDSYNEQFF,TGTGCCAGCAGTCGGGAGGACTCCTACAATGAGCAGTTCTTC
TRBV15,few,NA,TRBJ1-4,16,CATSVVGGTSNEKLFF,TGTGCCACCAGCGTCGTCGGGGGGACGTCTAATGAAAAACTGTTTTTT
TRBV29-1,NA,NA,TRBJ1-4,15,CSVIPEGGVWEKLFF,TGCAGCGTCATACCGGAGGGGGGTGTTTGGGAGAAACTGTTTTTT
TRBV19,NA,TRBD1,TRBJ2-7,14,CASSFLGQGAEQYF,TGTGCCAGTAGTTTCCTGGGACAGGGGGCCGAGCAGTACTTC
TRBV28,few,NA,TRBJ1-5,12,CASNPDNQPQHF,TGTGCCAGCAATCCAGATAATCAGCCCCAGCATTTT
TRBV9,many,NA,TRBJ2-5,16,CASSVGATQGIETQYF,TGTGCCAGCAGCGTAGGGGCTACCCAAGGTATAGAGACCCAGTACTTC
TRBV7-3,many,NA,TRBJ2-2,14,CASSSSDYTGELFF,TGTGCCAGCAGCTCATCGGACTACACCGGGGAGCTGTTTTTT
TRBV5-1,NA,TRBD1,TRBJ1-6,15,CASSIGQGGNSPLHF,TGCGCCAGCAGCATAGGACAGGGAGGAAATTCACCCCTCCACTTT
TRBV28,NA,NA,TRBJ1-2,13,CTSSFEVGYGYTF,TGTACCAGCAGTTTCGAGGTCGGCTATGGCTACACCTTC
TRBV15,many,NA,TRBJ1-4,16,CATSAPDGPTNEKLFF,TGTGCCACCAGCGCACCGGACGGGCCAACTAATGAAAAACTGTTTTTT
TRBV28,many,NA,TRBJ2-7,13,CASSLGSLREQYF,TGTGCCAGCAGTTTAGGGTCTCTGAGGGAGCAGTACTTC
TRBV6-1,few,TRBD1,TRBJ1-2,15,CASSDGTGANYGYTF,TGTGCCAGCAGTGACGGGACAGGGGCAAACTATGGCTACACCTTC
TRBV3-1,NA,NA,TRBJ1-1,13,CASSPGAGTEAFF,TGTGCCAGCAGCCCCGGTGCGGGTACTGAAGCTTTCTTT
TRBV19,many,NA,TRBJ1-1,13,CASSRGWDTEAFF,TGTGCCAGCTCAAGGGGCTGGGACACTGAAGCTTTCTTT
TRBV28,many,NA,TRBJ1-1,15,CASMDGGGLNTEAFF,TGTGCCAGCATGGATGGGGGCGGTCTGAACACTGAAGCTTTCTTT
TRBV6-1,NA,NA,TRBJ2-6,15,CASSPGGSGANVLTF,TGTGCCAGCAGCCCCGGAGGGTCTGGGGCCAACGTCCTGACTTTC
TRBV3-1,few,TRBD1,TRBJ1-4,15,CASSQDQQGAEKLFF,TGTGCCAGCAGCCAAGATCAACAGGGGGCGGAAAAACTGTTTTTT
TRBV29-1,few,NA,TRBJ1-2,15,CSVDLRVRGVYGYTF,TGCAGCGTTGATTTGCGGGTGCGCGGGGTCTATGGCTACACCTTC
TRBV27,many,NA,TRBJ1-1,16,CASSLWSPGEDTEAFF,TGTGCCAGCAGTTTATGGAGTCCGGGGGAGGACACTGAAGCTTTCTTT
TRBV20-1,NA,TRBD2,TRBJ2-1,17,CSARDRREGPHYNEQFF,TGCAGTGCTAGAGATAGGCGGGAGGGCCCCCACTACAATGAGCAGTTCTTC